This TCR beta chain was retrieved from a study of blood T cell repertoires in COVID-19. The wider study: Samples taken during acute and convalescent COVID-19 were collected in the United States, Italy and Spain. PBMCs, B-cell-depleted T cells, or T cells provided the cDNA or gDNA that made up the material.

As originally analysed: Reference gene primer amplification in the assay estimated nucleated cell counts. Method: immunoSEQ multiplex PCR; TCRdb's copy keeps in-frame clones and lacks some. V, J and clone size were drawn from that table, and D and trimming were deduced from the DNA. The sample holds about 220,000 clones, more than 75% seen once. Trimming pared 5 bases from V and 0 bases from J, leaving 5 bases between. CDR1 is MDHEN, CDR2 SYDVKM, per germline. The CDR3 covers 13 residues. V is TRBV28 and J is TRBJ1-3; D is unclear. Sequences were obtained from peripheral blood. The TCR was taken from a man aged 35-49 years with active or convalescent COVID-19. As DNA, the CDR3 is TGTGCCAGCAGTAGCCCCTCTGGAAACACCATATATTTT. It encodes CASSSPSGNTIYF.